The 29 T cell receptor beta chains given below trace back to one sample, sequenced in a study of shared clonotypes between healthy human individuals (dated by TCRdb to about 2020). Library preparation employed the immunoSEQ multiplex PCR assay. Here the immuneACCESS table is served through TCRdb, limited to in-frame sequences with V and J called. Missing clones are a known gap in these copies; in checked studies unresolved V genes cover under half, and the rest lacks a known reason. In all, the sample holds 730,000 or so clones, and about two thirds of those were seen once. About 2% of the sample is taken by the ten largest. The sequenced sample was memory CD4+ T cells sorted from blood. The intended sense of this specimen's cell subset or site label: CD45RA-negative fraction. The receptors shown here come from a woman aged 30 to 39 in good health.

This chain connects TRBV7-2 to TRBJ2-5; no clear D gene. Matching the DNA end better, TRBJ2-7 makes the J call doubtful. Germline CDR1 is SGHTA and CDR2 is FQGNSA. The CDR3 loop spans 16 amino acids. The CDR3 region has the DNA TGTGCCAGCAGCTTAGAGGCTGTGGGTACCCCCTACGAGCAGTACTTC. It yields the protein CASSLEAVGTPYEQYF.

J is TRBJ2-5 and V is TRBV21-1; the table's D gene call, TRBD2, was not cross checked with the DNA. TRBV21-1 is reported as a pseudogene. This CDR3 has 17 amino acids. The DNA for the CDR3 is TGTGCCAGCAGCATCAGTAAGGTCGGGACTCTACAAGAGACCCAGTACTTC. Translating it yields CASSISKVGTLQETQYF.

This chain connects TRBV5-1 to TRBJ2-2; 10 bases match TRBD1. The germline gives CDR1 SGHRS, CDR2 YFSETQ. Trimming cost V 4 bases and J 6 bases; bases outside gene matches: 9. This CDR3 comprises 16 residues. In DNA form, the CDR3 reads TGCGCCAGCAGCCCAGTCTGGGACAGGGGATCCGGGGAGCTGTTTTTT. Encoded protein: CASSPVWDRGSGELFF.

The rearrangement uses TRBV19 and TRBJ1-3, with unresolved D. The CDR3 extends over 15 amino acids. Germline CDR1 LNHDA, CDR2 SQIVND (reference sequence). The V and J ends lost 7 bases and 0 bases respectively, with 13 bases between them. In DNA form, the CDR3 reads TGTGCCAGTACCGTGGGCAGGCACTCTGGAAACACCATATATTTT. Its translation is CASTVGRHSGNTIYF.

The chain carries TRBV28 and TRBJ2-1; a possible D gene is TRBD1 (5 bases). Germline V CDR1 and CDR2: MDHEN, SYDVKM. Between the trimmed V and J ends, which lost 6 bases and 5 bases, there was a span of 11 bases. The CDR3 has 13 amino acids. The CDR3 region is CASRLDRNNEQFF. In nucleotides, the CDR3 is TGTGCCAGCAGACTTGACAGAAACAATGAGCAGTTCTTC.

The CDR3 nucleotides read TGTGCCAGCAGCGGAGAGTGGGGGGCCAATCAGCCCCAGCATTTT. Residues: CASSGEWGANQPQHF. This rearrangement joins TRBV27 to TRBJ1-5; TRBD1 is a possible D gene (6 bases). V shed 6 bases and J shed 3 bases, with 15 bases lying between them. CDR3 length: 15 residues. Germline assignment: CDR1 MNHEY and CDR2 SMNVEV (reference sequence).

The V and J genes are TRBV9 and TRBJ1-1; TRBD1 matches 10 bases. The V gene end was trimmed by 3 bases and the J gene end by 3 bases; junction bases not matched to a gene: 5. CDR1 SGDLS and CDR2 YYNGEE come from the germline V gene. There are 15 residues in the CDR3. CDR3 DNA sequence: TGTGCCAGCAGCGAGAGACAGGGGGCCTACACTGAAGCTTTCTTT. Its translation: CASSERQGAYTEAFF. Combining the CDR3 with reference TRBV9 and TRBJ1-1 gives the whole variable domain DSGVTQTPKHLITATGQRVTLRCSPRSGDLSVYWYQQSLDQGLQFLIQYYNGEERAKGNILERFSAQQFPDLHSELNLSSLELGDSALYFCASSERQGAYTEAFFGQGTRLTVV.

The V gene is TRBV2, the J gene TRBJ1-4, with TRBD1 matching 11 bases. The CDR3 loop spans 17 amino acids. V shed 7 bases and J 3 bases; nucleotides not matched to a gene: 10. The V gene's germline CDR1 is SNHLY and CDR2 FYNNEI. The CDR3 DNA is TGTGCCAGCACCATCGGACAGGGGGCGATGTCTAATGAAAAACTGTTTTTT. Its translation is CASTIGQGAMSNEKLFF.

This clone appeared once. The chain links TRBV19 to TRBJ1-2; tentative D call: TRBD1 (5 bases). V dropped 5 bases and J dropped 6 bases, with 22 bases sitting between them. CDR1 is LNHDA, CDR2 SQIVND, per germline (reference sequence). The length of the CDR3 is 16 residues. This CDR3 is CASSGTHLGLLDGYTF. The CDR3 region has the DNA TGTGCCAGTAGTGGAACACACCTGGGGCTATTGGATGGCTACACCTTC.

The chain employs TRBV14 and TRBJ1-4; TRBD1 is a possible D gene (6 bases). CDR3 size: 13 residues. V was cut by 5 bases and J by 7 bases, with 11 bases left in between. Germline V gene lookup returns CDR1 SGHDN and CDR2 FVKESK. The DNA of the CDR3 is TGTGCCAGCAGCGACAGGAGGAGTGAAAAACTGTTTTTT. Its translation: CASSDRRSEKLFF. Looking up the rest from reference TRBV14 and TRBJ1-4 gives the full variable domain: EAGVTQFPSHSVIEKGQTVTLRCDPISGHDNLYWYRRVMGKEIKFLLHFVKESKQDESGMPNNRFLAERTGGTYSTLKVQPAELEDSGVYFCASSDRRSEKLFFGSGTQLSVL.

The rearrangement uses TRBV6-6 and TRBJ1-2, with 11 bases identical to TRBD1. CDR1 and CDR2 from the germline V gene are MNHNY and SVGAGI (reference sequence). Trimming removed 6 bases from V and 6 bases from J; junction bases left unmatched: 6. This CDR3 has 14 residues. Here the CDR3 reads CASSTGTGGDGYTF. In DNA form, the CDR3 reads TGTGCCAGCAGCACGGGGACAGGGGGGGATGGCTACACCTTC.

The chain combines TRBV19 with TRBJ1-4; no clear D. The germline V and J ends were trimmed by 5 bases and 4 bases, with 11 bases remaining between them. This CDR3 comprises 14 residues. Germline-derived CDR1 and CDR2 are LNHDA and SQIVND (reference sequence). This chain's CDR3 is CASSFTQLNEKLFF. CDR3 coding DNA: TGTGCCAGTAGTTTTACACAGCTTAATGAAAAACTGTTTTTT.

This clone occurred a few times. The rearrangement uses TRBV7-9 and TRBJ1-4; TRBD1 might be the D (5 bases). This CDR3 has 14 residues. The V gene's germline CDR1 is SEHNR and CDR2 FQNEAQ (reference sequence). The V end was cut by 0 bases, the J end by 10 bases, with 12 bases between. The CDR3 loop is CASSLAGIRGKLFF. CDR3 bases: TGTGCCAGCAGCTTAGCGGGGATAAGGGGAAAACTGTTTTTT. The entire variable domain, with the rest obtained from reference TRBV7-9 and TRBJ1-4, is as follows: DTGVSQNPRHKITKRGQNVTFRCDPISEHNRLYWYRQTLGQGPEFLTYFQNEAQLEKSRLLSDRFSAERPKGSFSTLEIQRTEQGDSAMYLCASSLAGIRGKLFFGSGTQLSVL.

This chain connects TRBV5-1 to TRBJ2-7, with D hard to call. Trimming left V 5 bases short and J 5 bases short, with 11 bases between. The CDR3 has 12 amino acids. Germline V gene data show CDR1 as SGHRS and CDR2 as YFSETQ. The CDR3: CASREGVNEQYF. CDR3 coding DNA: TGCGCCAGCAGGGAAGGAGTAAACGAGCAGTACTTC. Drawing the rest from reference TRBV5-1 and TRBJ2-7, the complete variable domain is KAGVTQTPRYLIKTRGQQVTLSCSPISGHRSVSWYQQTPGQGLQFLFEYFSETQRNKGNFPGRFSGRQFSNSRSEMNVSTLELGDSALYLCASREGVNEQYFGPGTRLTVT.

This clone was counted at least ten times. V gene TRBV5-6 combines with J gene TRBJ1-1; unclear D gene. Trimming pared 4 bases from V and 1 base from J, leaving 14 bases between. The CDR3 extends over 15 amino acids. In germline, CDR1 is SGHDT, CDR2 YYEEEE. The CDR3 DNA reads as TGTGCCAGCAGCCCCCTGGGGTGGCAGAACACTGAAGCTTTCTTT. Its translation is CASSPLGWQNTEAFF. The full variable domain, with the rest looked up from reference TRBV5-6 and TRBJ1-1, is DAGVTQSPTHLIKTRGQQVTLRCSPKSGHDTVSWYQQALGQGPQFIFQYYEEEERQRGNFPDRFSGHQFPNYSSELNVNALLLGDSALYLCASSPLGWQNTEAFFGQGTRLTVV.

The chain combines TRBV6-5 with TRBJ2-2; 10 bases match TRBD1. The junction had 7 bases not matched to a gene; V was cut back by 6 bases and J by 6 bases. This CDR3 comprises 15 residues. Looked up from germline, CDR1 is MNHEY and CDR2 is SVGAGI. CDR3 sequence: CASSPRTGGSGELFF. The DNA for the CDR3 is TGTGCCAGCAGCCCCCGGACAGGGGGGTCCGGGGAGCTGTTTTTT.

The chain links TRBV11-2 to TRBJ2-3, with D possibly called TRBD1 or TRBD2 (6 bases each). Germline CDR1 reads SGHAT; CDR2 reads FQNNGV. The length of the CDR3 is 16 residues. V shed 1 base and J shed 4 bases, with 15 bases lying between them. The CDR3: CASSLGALRGADTQYF. Here the CDR3 DNA reads TGTGCCAGCAGCTTAGGGGCTCTGAGGGGGGCAGATACGCAGTATTTT.

Of note for this clone: Germline is not matched at one junction end, which may reflect a read error. The chain links TRBV29-1 to TRBJ2-3; maybe TRBD2 (5 bases). Germline V gives CDR1 SQVTM, CDR2 ANQGSEA. The CDR3 has 13 amino acids. The CDR3 DNA reads as TGCAGCGCTGAAATCGGGGAACCAGATACGCAGTATTTT. Amino acid sequence: CSAEIGEPDTQYF.

The chain links TRBV28 to TRBJ2-5; TRBD2 matches 8 bases. In germline, CDR1 is MDHEN, CDR2 SYDVKM. V shed 1 base, J shed 4 bases, and the junction held 11 bases outside the gene matches. The CDR3 is 17 amino acids. The CDR3 sequence is CASSLYPRVAGRETQYF. The CDR3, as DNA: TGTGCCAGCAGTTTATACCCACGGGTAGCGGGACGAGAGACCCAGTACTTC.

To note about this clone: Other DNA sequences from this sample encode an identical CDR3 as well. This rearrangement joins TRBV9 to TRBJ2-7, with 8 bases matching TRBD1. Germline V gene lookup returns CDR1 SGDLS and CDR2 YYNGEE. The trim removed 3 bases at V and 4 bases at J, leaving 6 bases unmatched. The CDR3 has 14 residues. The CDR3 bases are TGTGCCAGCAGCGCCCGGACAGGGACATACGAGCAGTACTTC. As protein: CASSARTGTYEQYF.

The V gene is TRBV5-1, the J gene TRBJ2-4; D may be TRBD1 (6 bases). The V end lost 4 bases, the J end lost 0 bases, and 8 bases lay between the germline ends. This CDR3 spans 14 amino acids. Germline CDR1 SGHRS, CDR2 YFSETQ. The CDR3 DNA follows: TGCGCCAGCAGCCAGGGGACAGCCAAAAACATTCAGTACTTC. This codes for CASSQGTAKNIQYF. The entire variable domain, with the rest obtained from reference TRBV5-1 and TRBJ2-4, is as follows: KAGVTQTPRYLIKTRGQQVTLSCSPISGHRSVSWYQQTPGQGLQFLFEYFSETQRNKGNFPGRFSGRQFSNSRSEMNVSTLELGDSALYLCASSQGTAKNIQYFGAGTRLSVL.

This clone has a handful of counts. The rearrangement links TRBV27 to TRBJ2-2, with 11 bases identical to TRBD1. CDR1 is MNHEY, CDR2 SMNVEV, per germline (reference sequence). Trimming cost V 8 bases and J 4 bases; bases outside gene matches: 3. This CDR3 spans 14 amino acids. CDR3 residues: CASRDRGSTGELFF. CDR3 in DNA: TGTGCCAGCCGGGACAGGGGGAGCACCGGGGAGCTGTTTTTT.

The chain uses TRBV27 and TRBJ2-5; the match to TRBD1 covers 8 bases. The V and J ends lost 4 bases and 5 bases, in that order; junction bases with no gene match: 9. This CDR3 contains 15 residues. Germline loops: CDR1 MNHEY, CDR2 SMNVEV (reference sequence). The CDR3: CASSSTDRAGETQYF. CDR3 DNA: TGTGCCAGCAGTTCCACGGACAGGGCGGGGGAGACCCAGTACTTC.

The J gene is TRBJ2-7, the V gene TRBV5-1; possible D gene TRBD2, 6 bases. The length of the CDR3 is 13 residues. The ends were cut back, 5 bases at V and 3 bases at J, with 12 bases in the middle. CDR1 and CDR2 (germline): SGHRS, YFSETQ. For the CDR3, the DNA is TGCGCCAGCAGGGGGGGTCAGGACTACGAGCAGTACTTC. It codes for CASRGGQDYEQYF.

The chain links TRBV5-1 to TRBJ2-6; D is uncertain. Trimming left V 2 bases short and J 0 bases short, with 6 bases between. From germline, CDR1 is SGHRS and CDR2 YFSETQ. The CDR3 loop spans 15 amino acids. The chain's CDR3 is CASSFILSGANVLTF. DNA of the CDR3: TGCGCCAGCAGCTTTATCCTCTCTGGGGCCAACGTCCTGACTTTC.

J is TRBJ1-2 and V is TRBV4-1; no definite D call. The CDR3 extends over 12 amino acids. Per the germline V gene, CDR1 is MGHRA and CDR2 is YSYEKL. V lost 3 bases to trimming and J lost 8 bases, with 10 bases between them. In nucleotides, the CDR3 is TGCGCCAGCAGCCAGGAAGGGCACGGCTACACCTTC. This encodes CASSQEGHGYTF.

This chain joins TRBV11-3 and TRBJ2-7, with 13 bases aligning to TRBD2. The CDR3 contains 15 residues. The ends lost 5 bases at V and 2 bases at J; junction bases unmatched: 3. CDR1 and CDR2 (germline): SGHNT, YENEEA. The CDR3 spells CASSMGLAGTYEQYF. The DNA for the CDR3 is TGTGCCAGCAGCATGGGACTAGCGGGGACCTACGAGCAGTACTTC. The full variable domain, with the rest looked up from reference TRBV11-3 and TRBJ2-7, is EAGVVQSPRYKIIEKKQPVAFWCNPISGHNTLYWYLQNLGQGPELLIRYENEEAVDDSQLPKDRFSAERLKGVDSTLKIQPAELGDSAVYLCASSMGLAGTYEQYFGPGTRLTVT.

This clone came up once. V gene TRBV4-1 combines with J gene TRBJ2-7; D is perhaps TRBD2 (5 bases). Trimming shortened V by 0 bases and J by 4 bases, and 13 bases separated the two germline ends. The CDR3 is 15 amino acids. Germline values: CDR1 MGHRA, CDR2 YSYEKL. The DNA for the CDR3 is TGCGCCAGCAGCCAAGATGGGAGAGCCTTATACGAGCAGTACTTC. It specifies CASSQDGRALYEQYF.

This chain connects TRBV27 to TRBJ1-4, with D unresolved. Germline loops: CDR1 MNHEY, CDR2 SMNVEV (reference sequence). Trimming shortened V by 0 bases and J by 4 bases, and 9 bases separated the two germline ends. The CDR3 runs to 15 residues. CDR3 nucleotide sequence: TGTGCCAGCAGTTTATCGATCAGGCGTAATGAAAAACTGTTTTTT. This codes for CASSLSIRRNEKLFF.